One and the same sample provided the 16 T cell receptor beta chains below, sequenced in a study of blood T cell repertoires in COVID-19. Profiling relied on immunoSEQ multiplex PCR, and the TCRdb table lists in-frame clones only, not all of them. The data contain 130,000 to 150,000 clones, about 86% of them singletons. Sequenced input: PBMCs or T cells enriched from blood (not recorded which). These receptors were taken from a middle-aged man who had recovered from COVID-19.

The chain uses TRBV6-5 and TRBJ1-2; 9 nucleotides agree with TRBD1. CDR1 is MNHEY, CDR2 SVGAGI, per germline. Trimming at V came to 4 bases and at J to 8 bases, leaving 8 bases not matched to a gene. The CDR3 is 14 residues long. This chain's CDR3 is CASSLEDRGVGYTF. The CDR3 DNA reads as TGTGCCAGCAGTTTGGAGGACAGGGGTGTAGGCTACACCTTC.

The CDR3 DNA reads as TGTGCCAGCAGAGTGGGGCCCAGCTCCTACGAGCAGTACTTC. Its protein is CASRVGPSSYEQYF. V and J are TRBV28 and TRBJ2-7, with D tentatively TRBD1 (5 bases). There are 14 residues in the CDR3. Germline V gene sequence: CDR1 MDHEN, CDR2 SYDVKM. V was pared by 6 bases and J by 0 bases, with 12 bases between.

This chain uses TRBV16 with TRBJ1-5; D unresolved. V was pared by 2 bases and J by 1 base, with 3 bases between. This CDR3 comprises 13 residues. CDR1 is KGHSY, CDR2 FQNENV, per germline. CDR3 sequence reads: CASSQGSNQPQHF. The CDR3 DNA reads as TGTGCCAGCAGCCAAGGCAGCAATCAGCCCCAGCATTTT.

The chain is built from TRBV7-9 and TRBJ2-3; D gene unclear. Germline V CDR1 and CDR2: SEHNR, FQNEAQ (reference sequence). The CDR3 loop spans 14 amino acids. Trimming pared 1 base from V and 4 bases from J, leaving 9 bases between. CDR3 protein: CASSLDTSSDTQYF. The CDR3 DNA reads TGTGCCAGCAGCTTAGACACAAGTTCAGATACGCAGTATTTT.

This clone was counted once. The chain recombines TRBV9 with TRBJ2-6; TRBD1 might be the D (6 bases). The germline V and J ends were trimmed by 5 bases and 1 base, with 16 bases remaining between them. Germline V gene sequence: CDR1 SGDLS, CDR2 YYNGEE. The CDR3 totals 17 residues. The CDR3 region is CASRDSRERSGANVLTF. CDR3 nucleotides: TGTGCCAGCAGGGACAGTCGGGAAAGATCTGGGGCCAACGTCCTGACTTTC.

In its sample, this clone was seen a few times. The chain combines TRBV11-3 with TRBJ1-3; no clear D. Germline-derived CDR1 and CDR2 are SGHNT and YENEEA. Trimming pared 0 bases from V and 4 bases from J, leaving 4 bases between. The CDR3 consists of 13 residues. The CDR3 reads CASSLETGNTIYF. The CDR3 DNA is TGTGCCAGCAGCTTAGAAACAGGAAACACCATATATTTT.

This clone came up a few times. The chain combines TRBV12-3 or TRBV12-4 with TRBJ1-5; 10 positions match TRBD1. The trim removed 6 bases at V and 5 bases at J, leaving 1 base unmatched. The CDR3 loop spans 13 amino acids. CDR3 sequence: CASRGTGDQPQHF. The CDR3 DNA follows: TGTGCCAGCAGAGGGACAGGGGATCAGCCCCAGCATTTT.

Turning to this clone: Other nucleotide sequences in the sample specify the same CDR3. V usage is TRBV19 and J usage is TRBJ1-2; D ambiguous. V was pared by 6 bases and J by 2 bases, with 7 bases between. This CDR3 is 12 amino acids long. Germline V gene data show CDR1 as LNHDA and CDR2 as SQIVND (reference sequence). The CDR3 sequence is CASSPGNYGYTF. As DNA, the CDR3 is TGTGCCAGTAGCCCGGGAAACTATGGCTACACCTTC.

This rearrangement joins TRBV6-2 or TRBV6-3 to TRBJ1-6, with 7 nucleotides matching TRBD1. Germline CDR1 MNHEY, CDR2 SVGEGT. CDR3 length: 15 amino acids. With 2 bases clipped from V and 4 bases from J, the junction kept 2 bases outside the gene matches. The CDR3 DNA reads TGTGCCAGCAGTTACGGGACAGCTTATAATTCACCCCTCCACTTT. Encoded protein: CASSYGTAYNSPLHF.

The table lists this clone with a count of one. This rearrangement joins TRBV5-1 to TRBJ1-1, with D hard to call. CDR3 length: 14 amino acids. The V gene lost 2 bases and the J gene lost 0 bases, with 8 bases spanning the gap. Germline loops: CDR1 SGHRS, CDR2 YFSETQ. The CDR3 DNA sequence: TGCGCCAGCAGCTTAACACAACTGAACACTGAAGCTTTCTTT. Translation: CASSLTQLNTEAFF.

In its sample, this clone was seen a few times. The genes are TRBV6-6 and TRBJ1-5; D is uncertain. CDR3 length: 15 amino acids. V lost 0 bases, J lost 6 bases, and 12 bases lay in between. Germline CDR1 and CDR2: MNHNY and SVGAGI (reference sequence). CDR3 DNA: TGTGCCAGCAGTTACTCGACGGGGTCCGGTCAGCCCCAGCATTTT. Amino acids: CASSYSTGSGQPQHF.

The chain employs TRBV30 and TRBJ1-3; 8 bases match TRBD1. In germline, CDR1 is GTSNPN, CDR2 SVGIG (reference sequence). The CDR3 is 14 residues long. Losses at the gene ends were 4 bases for V and 0 bases for J; bases not matched to a gene: 2. The CDR3 spells CAWNRGFSGNTIYF. The CDR3, as DNA: TGTGCCTGGAACAGGGGGTTCTCTGGAAACACCATATATTTT.

The chain is built from TRBV18 and TRBJ1-4; no clear D gene. Trimming pared 0 bases from V and 10 bases from J, leaving 12 bases between. CDR1 and CDR2 (germline): KGHSH, LQKENI. The CDR3 loop spans 14 amino acids. The CDR3 loop is CASSPPLEVGKLFF. DNA of the CDR3: TGTGCCAGCTCACCACCGTTAGAGGTTGGAAAACTGTTTTTT. Variable domain in full (rest from reference TRBV18 and TRBJ1-4): NAGVMQNPRHLVRRRGQEARLRCSPMKGHSHVYWYRQLPEEGLKFMVYLQKENIIDESGMPKERFSAEFPKEGPSILRIQQVVRGDSAAYFCASSPPLEVGKLFFGSGTQLSVL.

This clone came up a few times. The DNA for the CDR3 is TGCAGTGCTAGTATCGGGGGGGGTAGCGGCAGTGAGCAGTTCTTC. Its protein product is CSASIGGGSGSEQFF. The chain combines TRBV20-1 with TRBJ2-1, with TRBD2 identical over 8 bases. Germline V gives CDR1 DFQATT, CDR2 SNEGSKA (reference sequence). This CDR3 contains 15 residues. V gave up 3 bases and J gave up 9 bases; unmatched junction bases: 13.

The rearrangement joins TRBV27 to TRBJ2-7, with 12 bases identical to TRBD2. Per the germline V gene, CDR1 is MNHEY and CDR2 is SMNVEV (reference sequence). The V segment lost 5 bases and the J segment 7 bases; nucleotides outside the gene matches: 21. The CDR3 is made up of 19 amino acids. The DNA of the CDR3 is TGTGCCAGCAGTCCCGCGGGGGCTAGCGGGGGGGCCAGAATGCGAGAGCAGTACTTC. Protein product: CASSPAGASGGARMREQYF.

The chain uses TRBV18 and TRBJ2-3, with 7 bases matching TRBD2. With 2 bases clipped from V and 0 bases from J, the junction kept 2 bases outside the gene matches. Germline lookup yields CDR1 KGHSH and CDR2 LQKENI. CDR3 length: 15 amino acids. The CDR3 here is CASSPSGASTDTQYF. CDR3 bases: TGTGCCAGCTCACCAAGCGGGGCTAGCACAGATACGCAGTATTTT.